The clone carrying this TCR beta chain has a handful of counts. CDR1 and CDR2 (germline): ENHRY, SYGVKD. V gave up 6 bases and J gave up 0 bases, with 2 bases separating them. The CDR3 runs to 12 residues. This sample stems from a study of T cells after yellow fever vaccination. TCRdb reprocessed the 5' RACE reads via MiXCR and lists one record per CDR3 protein. The sample holds some 300,000 distinct CDR3 sequences; 7.5% to 9% are singletons and the top ten take around 3.4%. The source is a man younger than 35 who received the YFV17D yellow fever vaccine. The sequences come from CD4+ T cells sorted from PBMCs, collected 5 days after the yellow fever booster vaccination. The chain links TRBV10-3 to TRBJ2-2; D unclear. In DNA form, the CDR3 reads TGTGCCATCAGCTCGAACACCGGGGAGCTGTTTTTT. Translated: CAISSNTGELFF.